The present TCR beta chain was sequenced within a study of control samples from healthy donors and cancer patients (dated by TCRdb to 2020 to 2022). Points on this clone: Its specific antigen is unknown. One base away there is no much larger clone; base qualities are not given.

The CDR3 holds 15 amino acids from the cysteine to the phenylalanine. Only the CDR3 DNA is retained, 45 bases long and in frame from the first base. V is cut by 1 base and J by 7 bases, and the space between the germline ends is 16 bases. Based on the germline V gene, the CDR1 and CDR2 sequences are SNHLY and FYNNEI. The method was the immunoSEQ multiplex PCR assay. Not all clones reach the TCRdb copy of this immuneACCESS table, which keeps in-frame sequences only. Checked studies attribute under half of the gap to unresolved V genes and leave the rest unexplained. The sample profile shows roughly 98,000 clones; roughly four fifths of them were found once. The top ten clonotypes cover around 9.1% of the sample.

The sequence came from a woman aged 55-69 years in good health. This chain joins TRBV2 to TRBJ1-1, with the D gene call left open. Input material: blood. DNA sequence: TGTGCCAGCAGTGAAGACGCGGTTGGGGTTGGTGAAGCTTTCTTT. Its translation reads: CASSEDAVGVGEAFF. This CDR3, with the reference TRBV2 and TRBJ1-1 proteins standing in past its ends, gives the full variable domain EPEVTQTPSHQVTQMGQEVILRCVPISNHLYFYWYRQILGQKVEFLVSFYNNEISEKSEIFDDQFSVERPDGSNFTLKIRSTKLEDSAMYFCASSEDAVGVGEAFFGQGTRLTVV.